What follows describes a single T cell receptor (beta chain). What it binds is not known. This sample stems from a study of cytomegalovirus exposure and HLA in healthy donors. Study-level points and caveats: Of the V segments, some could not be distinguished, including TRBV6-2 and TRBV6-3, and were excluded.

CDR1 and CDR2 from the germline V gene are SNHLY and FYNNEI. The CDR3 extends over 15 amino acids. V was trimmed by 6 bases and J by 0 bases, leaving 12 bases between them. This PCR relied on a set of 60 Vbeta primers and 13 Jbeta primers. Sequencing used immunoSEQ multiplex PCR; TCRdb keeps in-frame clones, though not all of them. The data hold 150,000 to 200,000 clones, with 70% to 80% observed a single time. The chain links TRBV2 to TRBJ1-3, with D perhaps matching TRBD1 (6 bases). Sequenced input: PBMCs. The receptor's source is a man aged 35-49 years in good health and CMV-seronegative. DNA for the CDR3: TGTGCCAGCAGATACAGGGAGAGCTCTGGAAACACCATATATTTT. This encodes CASRYRESSGNTIYF.